This T cell receptor (beta chain) derives from a study of T cell responses to AZD1222 COVID-19 vaccine. This CDR3 is built from 12 residues. CDR1 and CDR2 (germline): SGHAT, FQNNGV. With 2 bases removed from V and 4 bases from J, the gap between germline ends came to 5 bases. General study points: Receipt of two AZD1222 doses was followed by a rise in Spike-specific TCR breadth and depth.

The data were produced by immunoSEQ multiplex PCR, yet TCRdb's version contains in-frame clones alone and is incomplete. Among 150,000 to 200,000 clones, around nine tenths were seen once, and the ten largest hold roughly 10%. Details on this clone: The antigen is not known.

This sample comprised peripheral blood, obtained 28 days after the second AZD1222 dose. The chain carries TRBV11-2 and TRBJ1-1, with no clear D. The source is an adult who received the AZD1222 COVID-19 vaccine. CDR3 coding DNA: TGTGCCAGCAGCTTATGGACCACTGAAGCTTTCTTT. It is translated as CASSLWTTEAFF.